Here is one T cell receptor beta chain with its context. Its matching antigen is unknown. The entry originates in a study of shared clonotypes between healthy human individuals. General observations from the study: Enrolling few donors narrowed the genetic and exposure-history diversity that was represented.

The data were produced by immunoSEQ multiplex PCR, yet TCRdb's version contains in-frame clones alone and is incomplete. The repertoire has about 680,000 clones, roughly 94% of them found once; the top ten carry about 24%. Trimming left V 2 bases short and J 6 bases short, with 19 bases between. The CDR3 extends over 17 amino acids. Per the germline V gene, CDR1 is SGHVS and CDR2 is FQNEAQ. Naive-designated CD8 cells lacked CD45RO, were positively enriched for CCR7, and omitted terminally differentiated effector memory CD45RA+ cells. The clonotype originates from a young man in good health. What was sequenced was naive CD8+ T cells sorted from blood. This chain connects TRBV7-8 to TRBJ2-2, with TRBD1 as a possible D gene (6 bases). This CDR3 is CASSLKTTGQGAGELFF. The CDR3 bases are TGTGCCAGCAGCTTAAAAACGACAGGACAAGGGGCCGGGGAGCTGTTTTTT.